The present T cell receptor beta chain was sequenced within a study of T-cell reconstitution after alpha-beta-depleted transplantation in children. This clonotype was seen ten or more times. Preparing the TCRbeta library involved the use of unique molecular identifiers. One entry per CDR3 protein, called by TCRdb with MiXCR from the PCR reads. The data hold about 240,000 distinct CDR3 sequences, with around 12% observed a single time. The CDR3 has 15 amino acids. V gave up 2 bases and J gave up 4 bases, with 15 bases separating them. Germline CDR1 reads MNHEY; CDR2 reads SVGAGI. This TCR was sampled from a human donor who donated a stem cell graft to a child with acute lymphoblastic leukemia. This chain connects TRBV6-5 to TRBJ2-7; possible D gene TRBD1, 6 bases. The source material was PBMCs from the stem cell graft donor, sampled from the stem cell graft. CDR3 nucleotide sequence: TGTGCCAGCAGTTACAGGTCAGGGGAAGGTTACGAGCAGTACTTC. It yields the protein CASSYRSGEGYEQYF.